A single sample is the source of the 30 T cell receptor beta chains below, sequenced in a study of Tregs in tolerant kidney transplant recipients. The assay was immunoSEQ multiplex PCR, and TCRdb's table has in-frame clones only and misses some. Here the sample spans around 230,000 clones, about 80% being singletons. Sequenced input: CD4+ T cells from blood. These receptors were collected from a human donor in good health.

The chain uses TRBV11-2 and TRBJ2-3; 8 positions match TRBD2. After removal of 2 bases from V and 3 bases from J, the junction contained 10 bases not matched to a gene. This CDR3 has 17 residues. CDR1 SGHAT and CDR2 FQNNGV come from the germline V gene. Here the CDR3 DNA reads TGTGCCAGCAGCTTAAATTGGGCGGGGGGAGCTACAGATACGCAGTATTTT. This encodes CASSLNWAGGATDTQYF.

The rearrangement uses TRBV5-1 and TRBJ2-3; 7 positions match TRBD2. The J segment lost 1 base and the V segment lost 0 bases, leaving 8 bases of the junction unmatched. Germline CDR1 and CDR2: SGHRS and YFSETQ. The CDR3 length is 17 residues. CDR3 region: CASSLVPSGGGTDTQYF. The DNA for the CDR3 is TGCGCCAGCAGCTTGGTGCCTAGCGGCGGGGGCACAGATACGCAGTATTTT.

The J gene is TRBJ1-5, the V gene TRBV4-1; D remains ambiguous. The CDR3 length is 16 residues. The V end was cut by 3 bases, the J end by 0 bases, with 12 bases between. The germline CDR1 and CDR2 sequences are MGHRA and YSYEKL. The DNA of the CDR3 is TGCGCCAGCAGCCAGGGCCTAGGGCATAGCAATCAGCCCCAGCATTTT. Encoded protein: CASSQGLGHSNQPQHF.

The rearrangement links TRBV5-1 to TRBJ1-2, with 8 positions matching TRBD1. In germline, CDR1 is SGHRS, CDR2 YFSETQ. Trimming cost V 0 bases and J 8 bases; bases outside gene matches: 12. The CDR3 totals 16 residues. The CDR3 is CASSLDVSPDRGGYTF. The CDR3, as DNA: TGCGCCAGCAGCTTGGACGTCAGTCCCGACAGGGGAGGCTACACCTTC.

The rearrangement links TRBV7-8 to TRBJ2-7, with D perhaps given as TRBD1 or TRBD2 (5 bases each). Trimming removed 1 base at V and 9 bases at J, with 13 bases between. The CDR3 totals 13 residues. CDR1 is SGHVS, CDR2 FQNEAQ, per germline. The CDR3 loop is CASSLGGTDGQYF. CDR3 in DNA: TGTGCCAGCAGCTTAGGAGGGACGGACGGGCAGTACTTC.

The chain links TRBV7-2 to TRBJ1-1; no clear D gene. Germline lookup yields CDR1 SGHTA and CDR2 FQGNSA. The V end was cut by 1 base, the J end by 7 bases, with 16 bases between. The CDR3 extends over 15 amino acids. The CDR3: CASSLESVVGVEAFF. The CDR3 region has the DNA TGTGCCAGCAGCTTAGAGAGTGTGGTAGGTGTTGAAGCTTTCTTT.

Points on this clone: Other DNA sequences from this sample encode an identical CDR3 as well. This rearrangement joins TRBV5-1 to TRBJ2-5; D gene uncertain. CDR3 length equals 13 residues. V was clipped by 2 bases and J by 2 bases, with 7 bases between them. Germline assignment: CDR1 SGHRS and CDR2 YFSETQ. CDR3 DNA: TGCGCCAGCAGCTTACGCCAACAAGAGACCCAGTACTTC. Encoded protein: CASSLRQQETQYF.

The rearrangement uses TRBV29-1 and TRBJ1-1; D remains unclear. Germline V CDR1 and CDR2: SQVTM, ANQGSEA. The length of the CDR3 is 12 residues. Deletions cut 4 bases from V and 0 bases from J, with 6 bases between. The CDR3: CSVADMNTEAFF. The CDR3 DNA is TGCAGCGTTGCAGATATGAACACTGAAGCTTTCTTT.

The CDR3 bases are TGTGCCAGTAGTATAATCGGTAGCAATCAGCCCCAGCATTTT. It translates to CASSIIGSNQPQHF. The chain combines TRBV19 with TRBJ1-5; D is unresolved. The CDR3 is 14 residues long. Germline V lookup: CDR1 LNHDA, CDR2 SQIVND (reference sequence). V lost 2 bases to trimming and J lost 0 bases, with 5 bases between them.

The chain combines TRBV5-4 with TRBJ1-6; D remains unclear. Germline V CDR1 and CDR2: SGHNT, YYREEE (reference sequence). V shed 4 bases and J shed 7 bases, with 21 bases lying between them. This CDR3 region has 17 residues. CDR3 sequence reads: CASSPGRLGGGNSPLHF. As DNA, the CDR3 is TGTGCCAGCAGCCCCGGGAGACTAGGCGGTGGAAATTCACCCCTCCACTTT.

The gene calls are TRBV10-2 and TRBJ2-2, with a tentative D call TRBD1 (5 bases). The CDR3 runs to 13 residues. Germline lookup yields CDR1 WSHSY and CDR2 SAAADI. Trimming removed 7 bases from V and 8 bases from J, with 14 bases in between. CDR3 region: CASKGRAGGELFF. The CDR3 coding sequence is TGCGCCAGCAAGGGAAGAGCAGGGGGGGAGCTGTTTTTT.

The V gene is TRBV29-1, the J gene TRBJ1-1; D may be TRBD1 (5 bases). V was trimmed by 6 bases and J by 3 bases, leaving 11 bases between them. Germline CDR1 reads SQVTM; CDR2 reads ANQGSEA. This CDR3 spans 12 amino acids. CDR3 nucleotides: TGCAGCGTGAAATTGGGGGACACTGAAGCTTTCTTT. This codes for CSVKLGDTEAFF.

The CDR3 coding sequence is TGTGCCTGGAGTGTACTTGGGGCGAGATCACCCCTCCACTTT. Residues: CAWSVLGARSPLHF. The chain joins TRBV30 to TRBJ1-6; tentatively, D is TRBD1 (5 bases). CDR3 length: 14 amino acids. Trimming took 0 bases from V and 10 from J, leaving 13 bases between them. Germline V CDR1 and CDR2: GTSNPN, SVGIG (reference sequence).

The chain has TRBV15 and TRBJ2-7, with a weak D call TRBD1 (7 bases). CDR1 and CDR2 from the germline V gene are LNHNV and YYDKDF (reference sequence). The CDR3 is 15 residues long. V lost 0 bases, J lost 2 bases, and 11 bases lay in between. The CDR3 reads CATSREQGGPYEQYF. The CDR3 nucleotides are TGTGCCACCAGCAGAGAGCAGGGGGGCCCCTACGAGCAGTACTTC. The full variable domain, its missing parts supplied by reference TRBV15 and TRBJ2-7, is DAMVIQNPRYQVTQFGKPVTLSCSQTLNHNVMYWYQQKSSQAPKLLFHYYDKDFNNEADTPDNFQSRRPNTSFCFLDIRSPGLGDTAMYLCATSREQGGPYEQYFGPGTRLTVT.

The gene calls are TRBV5-8 and TRBJ1-5, with no clear D. The CDR3 loop spans 18 amino acids. Per germline, CDR1 SGHTS and CDR2 YDEGEE. V gave up 1 base and J gave up 1 base, with 18 bases separating them. For the CDR3, the DNA is TGTGCCAGCAGCTTGACTATGATCGCGGCGCGGAGCAATCAGCCCCAGCATTTT. Its translation: CASSLTMIAARSNQPQHF.

As to this clone: Other DNA sequences in the sample encode the same CDR3. The chain couples TRBV7-2 to TRBJ2-3, with D uncertain. Germline CDR1 SGHTA, CDR2 FQGNSA. The V gene lost 0 bases and the J gene lost 2 bases, with 0 bases spanning the gap. The CDR3 has 12 residues. The CDR3 coding sequence is TGTGCCAGCAGCTTAGCCACAGATACGCAGTATTTT. Translated: CASSLATDTQYF. Based on the CDR3 plus reference TRBV7-2 and TRBJ2-3, the full variable domain is GAGVSQSPSNKVTEKGKDVELRCDPISGHTALYWYRQSLGQGLEFLIYFQGNSAPDKSGLPSDRFSAERTGGSVSTLTIQRTQQEDSAVYLCASSLATDTQYFGPGTRLTVL.

V usage is TRBV19 and J usage is TRBJ1-1; D may be TRBD1 (5 bases). V was trimmed by 5 bases and J by 1 base, leaving 14 bases between them. This CDR3 comprises 15 residues. Looked up from germline, CDR1 is LNHDA and CDR2 is SQIVND (reference sequence). CDR3 nucleotides: TGTGCCAGTAGTGCTAGGGGTAGGGGGAACACTGAAGCTTTCTTT. This translates into CASSARGRGNTEAFF.

This chain joins TRBV23-1 and TRBJ1-1, with 8 bases fitting TRBD1. TRBV23-1 is known as an ORF, though its function is uncertain. The V gene end was trimmed by 3 bases and the J gene end by 0 bases; junction bases not matched to a gene: 15. The CDR3 consists of 19 residues. In DNA form, the CDR3 reads TGCGCCAGCAGTCATTTCGTTTCAGGGGGCCTAACGATGAACACTGAAGCTTTCTTT. It is translated as CASSHFVSGGLTMNTEAFF.

In this sample, this clone turned up a few times. The chain carries TRBV28 and TRBJ1-5, with D hard to call. The CDR3 runs 13 residues. V was trimmed by 7 bases and J by 6 bases, leaving 13 bases between them. Germline V gene sequence: CDR1 MDHEN, CDR2 SYDVKM. The CDR3 region is CASIPFGSQPQHF. The DNA of the CDR3 is TGTGCCAGCATACCTTTTGGGTCTCAGCCCCAGCATTTT.

The V gene is TRBV6-5, the J gene TRBJ2-3; TRBD2 agrees at 7 bases. The ends lost 1 base at V and 5 bases at J; junction bases unmatched: 6. This CDR3 comprises 15 residues. The germline V gene encodes CDR1 MNHEY and CDR2 SVGAGI. CDR3 sequence reads: CASSYWEGRGDTQYF. The CDR3 coding sequence is TGTGCCAGCAGTTACTGGGAGGGCCGGGGAGATACGCAGTATTTT.

This chain links TRBV6-6 with TRBJ1-1; D is unresolved. The ends were cut back, 5 bases at V and 8 bases at J, with 9 bases in the middle. The CDR3 is 11 residues long. From germline, CDR1 is MNHNY and CDR2 SVGAGI (reference sequence). CDR3 in amino acids: CASSTEREAFF. In nucleotides, the CDR3 is TGTGCCAGCAGTACCGAGAGAGAAGCTTTCTTT.

This rearrangement joins TRBV6-1 to TRBJ2-7; TRBD2 might be the D (6 bases). Trimming took 0 bases from V and 4 from J, leaving 16 bases between them. The CDR3 has 16 residues. Germline assignment: CDR1 MNHNS and CDR2 SASEGT. In DNA form, the CDR3 reads TGTGCCAGCAGTGAAGCCGCTAGCGAGGGGTTTTACGAGCAGTACTTC. Its protein is CASSEAASEGFYEQYF.

This clone was observed once. This chain uses TRBV9 with TRBJ1-1; D is undetermined. Looked up from germline, CDR1 is SGDLS and CDR2 is YYNGEE. With 4 bases removed from V and 3 bases from J, the gap between germline ends came to 13 bases. The CDR3 totals 14 residues. DNA for the CDR3: TGTGCCAGCAGCCTTGACTCCCGGCACACTGAAGCTTTCTTT. Translated: CASSLDSRHTEAFF.

This rearrangement joins TRBV6-5 to TRBJ2-7; 11 positions agree with TRBD2. CDR3 length: 16 amino acids. Germline loops: CDR1 MNHEY, CDR2 SVGAGI. V was pared by 2 bases and J by 0 bases, with 3 bases of the junction left unmatched. The CDR3, as DNA: TGTGCCAGCAGTTACGCGGGGACTAGCGGCTCCTACGAGCAGTACTTC. Translated, it gives CASSYAGTSGSYEQYF.

Only a few counts were recorded for this clone. J is TRBJ1-3 and V is TRBV15; D is ambiguous. Germline V gene sequence: CDR1 LNHNV, CDR2 YYDKDF (reference sequence). CDR3 length: 14 amino acids. Trimming cost V 3 bases and J 0 bases, with 6 bases left between them. The CDR3 coding sequence is TGTGCCACCAGCAGGGAAAGCTCTGGAAACACCATATATTTT. Residues: CATSRESSGNTIYF.

The chain uses TRBV2 and TRBJ1-5, with 8 bases matching TRBD1. The ends lost 11 bases at V and 4 bases at J; junction bases unmatched: 16. Germline V gives CDR1 SNHLY, CDR2 FYNNEI. The length of the CDR3 is 16 residues. The CDR3 region is CASAVRPGGSNQPQHF. The CDR3 bases are TGTGCCTCAGCAGTGAGGCCAGGGGGCTCTAATCAGCCCCAGCATTTT. The full variable domain, in which reference TRBV2 and TRBJ1-5 provide the parts outside the CDR3, is EPEVTQTPSHQVTQMGQEVILRCVPISNHLYFYWYRQILGQKVEFLVSFYNNEISEKSEIFDDQFSVERPDGSNFTLKIRSTKLEDSAMYFCASAVRPGGSNQPQHFGDGTRLSIL.

The chain joins TRBV6-1 to TRBJ2-2, with D unresolved. Trimming stripped 6 bases from V and 6 bases from J, with 8 bases between. Looked up from germline, CDR1 is MNHNS and CDR2 is SASEGT. The CDR3 consists of 12 residues. The CDR3 nucleotides read TGTGCCAGCAGACCAGCGTCCGGGGAGCTGTTTTTT. Residues: CASRPASGELFF.

The chain links TRBV18 to TRBJ1-3, with D unclear. The CDR3 consists of 17 residues. Germline lookup yields CDR1 KGHSH and CDR2 LQKENI. Trimming cost V 3 bases and J 4 bases, with 19 bases left between them. The CDR3 reads CASSPIDPGAAGNTIYF. In DNA form, the CDR3 reads TGTGCCAGCTCACCGATCGACCCGGGAGCGGCGGGAAACACCATATATTTT.

The genes are TRBV25-1 and TRBJ2-1, with TRBD2 matching 10 bases. The germline V gene has CDR1 MGHDK and CDR2 SYGVNS. The junction had 3 bases not matched to a gene; V was cut back by 5 bases and J by 8 bases. The CDR3 runs 13 residues. The CDR3 DNA reads TGTGCCAGCAGTCTTAGCGGGAGGCATGAGCAGTTCTTC. Its translation: CASSLSGRHEQFF. Full variable domain (rest looked up from reference TRBV25-1 and TRBJ2-1): EADIYQTPRYLVIGTGKKITLECSQTMGHDKMYWYQQDPGMELHLIHYSYGVNSTEKGDLSSESTVSRIRTEHFPLTLESARPSHTSQYLCASSLSGRHEQFFGPGTRLTVL.

The chain recombines TRBV4-1 with TRBJ2-2; 7 nucleotides line up with TRBD2. V shed 4 bases, J shed 6 bases, and the junction held 8 bases outside the gene matches. The CDR3 is 15 residues long. Germline lookup yields CDR1 MGHRA and CDR2 YSYEKL. CDR3 in DNA: TGCGCCAGCAGCCGCTTACGGGGAGGGTCCGGGGAGCTGTTTTTT. The encoded protein is CASSRLRGGSGELFF.